This TCR beta chain came from a study of T cells in tuberculosis. Study findings and constraints: Shorter CDR3-alpha in active tuberculosis partly drove smaller distances. Smaller distances to GMM-specific TCRs suggested their expansion in active tuberculosis.

Data came from immunoSEQ multiplex PCR; TCRdb stores just in-frame clones and leaves some out. The table has about 29,000 clones, 90% to 95% seen once. Each donor contributed 85,000 to 100,000 T cells on average, unsorted. With respect to this clone: As yet, its antigen is unknown.

The CDR3 is made up of 14 amino acids. Trimming stripped 5 bases from V and 6 bases from J, with 11 bases between. From germline, CDR1 is SEHNR and CDR2 FQNEAQ (reference sequence). Sequenced input: PBMCs. This clonotype was obtained from a donor aged 10 to 29 with latent tuberculosis or without tuberculosis infection. The V gene is TRBV7-9, the J gene TRBJ1-6; D possibly corresponds to TRBD1 (5 bases). The CDR3 nucleotides read TGTGCCAGCAGCCCGGGGGGAGGTAATTCACCCCTCCACTTT. This translates into CASSPGGGNSPLHF.